This TCR beta chain emerged from a study of control samples from healthy donors and cancer patients. Germline values: CDR1 WSHSY, CDR2 SAAADI. The CDR3 contains 21 residues. V was clipped by 2 bases and J by 0 bases; unmatched bases: 16. The method was immunoSEQ multiplex PCR; TCRdb's version includes in-frame clones alone and lacks a portion of them. In the table there are around 22,000 clones, more than 80% of which are singletons. The chain has TRBV10-2 and TRBJ1-6; TRBD1 aligns across 7 bases. This TCR was recovered from a man aged 55 to 70 with head and neck cancer. Sequencing used PBMCs. CDR3 in DNA: TGCGCCAGCAGTGAGACAACCTCAAAGGGACAGCAGAGCTCCTATAATTCACCCCTCCACTTT. Translating it yields CASSETTSKGQQSSYNSPLHF.